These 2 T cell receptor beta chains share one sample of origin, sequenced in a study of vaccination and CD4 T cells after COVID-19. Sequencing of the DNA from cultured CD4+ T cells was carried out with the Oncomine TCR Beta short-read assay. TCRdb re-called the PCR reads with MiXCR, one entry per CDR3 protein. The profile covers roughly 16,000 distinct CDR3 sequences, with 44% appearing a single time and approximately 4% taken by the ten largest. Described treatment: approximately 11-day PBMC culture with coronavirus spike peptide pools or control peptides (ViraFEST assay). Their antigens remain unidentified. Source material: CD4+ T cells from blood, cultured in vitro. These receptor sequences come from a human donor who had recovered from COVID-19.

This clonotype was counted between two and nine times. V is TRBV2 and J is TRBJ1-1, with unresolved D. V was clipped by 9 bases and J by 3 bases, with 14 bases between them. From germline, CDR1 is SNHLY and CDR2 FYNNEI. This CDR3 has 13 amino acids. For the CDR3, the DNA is TGTGCCAGTGGTCAAGGACTGTACACTGAAGCTTTCTTT. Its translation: CASGQGLYTEAFF. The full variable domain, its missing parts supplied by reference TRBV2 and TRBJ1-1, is EPEVTQTPSHQVTQMGQEVILRCVPISNHLYFYWYRQILGQKVEFLVSFYNNEISEKSEIFDDQFSVERPDGSNFTLKIRSTKLEDSAMYFCASGQGLYTEAFFGQGTRLTVV.

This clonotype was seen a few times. Here the CDR3 DNA reads TGTGCCAGTAGTACTAGCGGGAGCTCCTACGAGCAGTACTTC. This encodes CASSTSGSSYEQYF. This chain links TRBV19 with TRBJ2-7; 10 positions match TRBD2. J lost 0 bases, V lost 4 bases, and 0 bases had no gene match. CDR3 length: 14 residues. Per the germline V gene, CDR1 is LNHDA and CDR2 is SQIVND (reference sequence).